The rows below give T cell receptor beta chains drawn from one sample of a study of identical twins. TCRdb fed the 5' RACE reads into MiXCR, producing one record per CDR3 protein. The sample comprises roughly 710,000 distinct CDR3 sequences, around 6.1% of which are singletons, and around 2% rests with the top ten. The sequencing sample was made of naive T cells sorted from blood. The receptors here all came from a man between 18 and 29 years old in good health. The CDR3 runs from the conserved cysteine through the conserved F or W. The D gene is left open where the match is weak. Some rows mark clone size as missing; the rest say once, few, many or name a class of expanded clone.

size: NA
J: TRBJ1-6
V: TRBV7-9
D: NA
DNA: TGTGCCAGCAGCTTACAGTGGGAGGTCGGTAATTCACCCCTCCACTTT
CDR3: CASSLQWEVGNSPLHF

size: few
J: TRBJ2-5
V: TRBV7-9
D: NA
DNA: TGTGCCAGCAGCTTGCGGCACGGAGTAAACGAAGAGACCCAGTACTTC
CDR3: CASSLRHGVNEETQYF

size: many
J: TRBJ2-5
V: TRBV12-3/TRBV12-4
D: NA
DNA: TGTGCCAGCAGTTTGCCTAGGGTTCAAGAGACCCAGTACTTC
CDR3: CASSLPRVQETQYF

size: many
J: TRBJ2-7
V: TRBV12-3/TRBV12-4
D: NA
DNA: TGTGCCAGCAGTTTACAGGCGAAATCCTACGAGCAGTACTTC
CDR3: CASSLQAKSYEQYF

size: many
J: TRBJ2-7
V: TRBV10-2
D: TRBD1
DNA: TGCGCCAGCGAGACAGGGGGGCACGAGCAGTACTTC
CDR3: CASETGGHEQYF

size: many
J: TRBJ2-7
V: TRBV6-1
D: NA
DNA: TGTGCCAGCAGTCGGGCGGGATCACAGGGGACCGAGCAGTACTTC
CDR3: CASSRAGSQGTEQYF

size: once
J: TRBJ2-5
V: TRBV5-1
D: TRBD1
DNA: TGCGCCAGCAGCTTTTACAGGGGACGGTACCAAGAGACCCAGTACTTC
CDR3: CASSFYRGRYQETQYF

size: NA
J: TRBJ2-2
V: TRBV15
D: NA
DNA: TGTGCCACCACAATCACCGACAGCGGGAACACCGGGGAGCTGTTTTTT
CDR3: CATTITDSGNTGELFF

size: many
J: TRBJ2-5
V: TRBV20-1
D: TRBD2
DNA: TGCAGTGCGAGGGAAGCGGGGGAGACCCAGTACTTC
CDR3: CSAREAGETQYF

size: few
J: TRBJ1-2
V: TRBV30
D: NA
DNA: TGTGCCTGCTCTCCGCTATCCTATGGCTACACCTTC
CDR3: CACSPLSYGYTF

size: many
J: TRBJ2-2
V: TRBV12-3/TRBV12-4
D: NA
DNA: TGTGCCAGCAGTTTTTTGGAGCCCGGGGAGCTGTTTTTT
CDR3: CASSFLEPGELFF